This T cell receptor beta chain was retrieved from a study of T-cell reconstitution after alpha-beta-depleted transplantation in children. Study findings and constraints: Reportedly, alpha-beta T cells present about two months post-transplant originated from several hundred expanded clones of graft origin. Diversity and T-cell counts at one year after transplant derived mostly from new T cells. Certain patients had high TCRbeta diversity at day 60, and it came from recipient T cells and thymic progenitors that survived.

This clonotype has only a few counts. As yet, its antigen is unknown. The germline V gene encodes CDR1 MNHEY and CDR2 SVGAGI. The CDR3 is 19 residues long. Trimming shortened V by 0 bases and J by 0 bases, and 20 bases separated the two germline ends. The authors prepared the TCRbeta library with unique molecular identifiers. Using its own MiXCR run on the PCR reads, TCRdb lists one record per CDR3 protein. The sample consists of 250,000 to 400,000 distinct CDR3 sequences, roughly 25% of them appearing once. V and J are TRBV6-5 and TRBJ1-2, with a possible D match to TRBD1 (6 bases). This sequence originates from a male patient between 5 and 17 years old who had a stem cell transplant for acute lymphoblastic leukemia, so the T cells may come from the graft donor. The sequenced sample was PBMCs, mostly from graft donor cells, obtained 180 days after TCRalphabeta/CD19-depleted stem cell transplant. CDR3 DNA sequence: TGTGCCAGCAGTTACTCGATCAGGTCTCGGACAGCCACTAACTATGGCTACACCTTC. Protein: CASSYSIRSRTATNYGYTF.